The entry that follows covers one TCR beta chain sequence. Its antigen is still unknown. No base quality information exists; no much larger clone differs at one position. CD8 naive samples were CD45RO-negative cells positively selected for CCR7, giving a CD45RA+CCR7+ population that excluded TemRA cells. The donors were healthy, HIV-negative adults who had no recently reported acute infections or vaccinations. All donors were Caucasian adults living in Nashville, Tennessee, USA. Blood was obtained by leukapheresis, after which PBMCs were separated by Ficoll-Histopaque density gradient centrifugation and cryopreserved in liquid nitrogen vapor phase. Analytical flow cytometry was used to check the purity and quantity of every magnetically sorted T cell population. Genomic DNA was isolated from each sorted fraction and quantified by UV absorbance on a Nanodrop 2000c. The sample comes from a study of shared clonotypes between healthy human individuals (TCRdb year 2020). For context, the study as a whole: The cohort comprised two women and three men aged 18 to 49 years. For each donor, CD4 naive and CD4 memory were each run on three plates, CD8 naive on two plates, and CD8 memory on one plate. The study deeply sequenced blood TCR repertoires of about 5 healthy adults to estimate repertoire size and the extent of clonotype sharing between individuals. To increase sequencing depth and limit assay-specific biases, TCR repertoire library preparation and sequencing were carried out by different laboratories using diverse techniques. Per donor, leukapheresis produced somewhere between about 0.94 and 8.9 billion PBMCs.

TCR CDR3 regions were amplified from genomic DNA by multiplex PCR using the deep immunoSEQ assay. Extracted genomic DNA from each cell subset was distributed evenly across all wells of several immunoSEQ 96-well plates, and each plate was treated as a replicate. For sorted subsets, around 200 ng genomic DNA, equal to about 30,000 T cell genomes, was loaded into each replicate PCR. Purified libraries were measured with a Qubit 3.0 fluorometer, size-checked on a Bioanalyzer 2100, and measured again with the KAPA Library Quantification kit. A separate single-read 150-cycle Illumina NextSeq 550 flow cell was used to sequence each immunoSEQ 96-well plate. For the original study's pipeline: Because the immunoSEQ output held only junctional sequences and lacked quality scores, the filtering could not match the filtering applied to full-length reads. Sequences were annotated with PyIR, a Python wrapper for IgBLAST v1.9, using IMGT germline references to assign V/J genes and CDR3. Any read was removed if the V/J assignment was weak (E-value above 1e-6), the CDR3 was missing, or the read contained stop codons, out-of-frame junctions, or ambiguous translated residues. A V3J clonotype was defined by an identical inferred V gene, J gene, and CDR3 amino acid sequence. To compute the percentage overlap between repertoires, the number of shared unique clonotypes was divided by the size of the smaller repertoire. Three approaches were used to assess repertoire richness: RTK rarefaction, the Chao1 estimator, and Recon v2.1 estimates of unobserved clonotypes. For all TCRbeta clonotypes obtained by the gDNA method from four donors, generation probabilities were computed with OLGA. TCRdb holds this immuneACCESS table with in-frame rearrangements only. Some clones are missing; in checked studies, unresolved V genes explain under half, and the rest has no known cause. From that table come the V and J calls and clone size; the DNA was used to work out D and trimming. The sample profile shows 1.5 million to 2.5 million clones; roughly 95% of them were found once. The top ten hold roughly 1.2% of the sample.

Including the terminal cysteine and phenylalanine, the CDR3 comprises 13 residues. Kept here is only the CDR3 DNA, which spans 39 bases and is read in frame from base 1. CDR1 and CDR2 (SGHNT, YENEEA) derive from the germline V gene. Germline trimming: 3 bases from V, 8 bases from J; junction bases outside gene matches: 5. Points the paper makes about the study in general: Based on pairwise subsampling, the degree of clonotype sharing among donors was expected to be affected by sequencing depth. Because the study included only a small number of donors, the genetic and exposure-history diversity represented was limited. Incomplete sequencing was indicated by rarefaction of sorted-subset datasets, despite the large sequencing depth. Naive subsets generally had larger estimated clonotype richness than memory subsets. Compared with non-shared clonotypes, clonotypes shared by all four sorted-subset donors had higher generation probabilities. When a handful of donors were compared, the shared fraction of clonotypes was about 5% for naive CD4, roughly 3.4% for naive CD8, 2.3% for memory CD4, and 0.4% for memory CD8. Only blood was sampled, and tissue TCR repertoires likely differ from those in blood.

The clonotype comes from a man in his late teens or twenties in good health. This chain joins TRBV11-3 to TRBJ1-1, with 8 junctional bases fitting TRBD1. The sequenced material came from naive CD8+ T cells sorted from blood. This sample's cell subset or site label indicates: CD45RA+CCR7+. The CDR3 region reads CASSFRGQGEAFF. The DNA sequence is as follows: TGTGCCAGCAGCTTTCGCGGACAGGGCGAAGCTTTCTTT.